What follows are 20 T cell receptor beta chains derived from one specimen sequenced in a study of shared clonotypes between healthy human individuals. Only in-frame clones appear in the TCRdb table, and some are missing; sequencing was by immunoSEQ multiplex PCR. The table records 780,000 or so clones, 72% of them present only once. Sequencing was performed on memory CD4+ T cells sorted from blood. Subset defined: CD45RA-negative fraction. The receptors originated from a woman in her twenties or thirties in good health.

This sequence joins TRBV7-8 and TRBJ1-5; perhaps TRBD1 as D (5 bases). The CDR3 has 15 amino acids. From germline, CDR1 is SGHVS and CDR2 FQNEAQ. The V end lost 1 base, the J end lost 6 bases, and 13 bases lay between the germline ends. CDR3 sequence: CASSLGQGSRQPQHF. CDR3 nucleotide sequence: TGTGCCAGCAGCTTAGGGCAGGGTTCTCGTCAGCCCCAGCATTTT.

This chain uses TRBV18 with TRBJ2-2; D not certain. CDR1 and CDR2 from the germline V gene are KGHSH and LQKENI. CDR3 length: 14 amino acids. Trimming left V 0 bases short and J 7 bases short, with 9 bases between. CDR3 sequence (DNA): TGTGCCAGCTCACCACCTTCCCAGGTCGGGGAGCTGTTTTTT. This codes for CASSPPSQVGELFF.

The gene calls are TRBV28 and TRBJ1-2; the D is unclear. The CDR3 has 14 residues. With 10 bases removed from V and 2 bases from J, the gap between germline ends came to 17 bases. Germline CDR1 is MDHEN and CDR2 is SYDVKM. Here the CDR3 DNA reads TGTGCCATCATCGAGACTACAGAGAACTATGGCTACACCTTC. The encoded protein is CAIIETTENYGYTF.

This clone has only a few counts. The chain's CDR3 is CASSTDTALNTGELFF. DNA for the CDR3: TGTGCCAGCAGCACCGACACAGCATTGAACACCGGGGAGCTGTTTTTT. The chain couples TRBV7-8 to TRBJ2-2; no reliable D call. Germline V gene data show CDR1 as SGHVS and CDR2 as FQNEAQ. Trimming cost V 5 bases and J 1 base, with 14 bases left between them. CDR3 length: 16 residues. The full variable domain, its missing parts supplied by reference TRBV7-8 and TRBJ2-2, is GAGVSQSPRYKVAKRGQDVALRCDPISGHVSLFWYQQALGQGPEFLTYFQNEAQLDKSGLPSDRFFAERPEGSVSTLKIQRTQQEDSAVYLCASSTDTALNTGELFFGEGSRLTVL.

The chain couples TRBV5-8 to TRBJ2-5; D call uncertain. This CDR3 comprises 15 residues. V was trimmed by 1 base and J by 1 base, leaving 11 bases between them. Looked up from germline, CDR1 is SGHTS and CDR2 is YDEGEE. CDR3 sequence (DNA): TGTGCCAGCAGCTTGCGGTTGGGCTTCCAAGAGACCCAGTACTTC. It is translated as CASSLRLGFQETQYF.

This clone has just a few counts. This chain connects TRBV11-2 to TRBJ2-2; D gene unclear. The CDR3 runs to 14 residues. Germline-derived CDR1 and CDR2 are SGHAT and FQNNGV. V was pared by 5 bases and J by 5 bases, with 12 bases between. The CDR3 nucleotides are TGTGCCAGCAGCCCCACCCTTATGACCGGGGAGCTGTTTTTT. It yields the protein CASSPTLMTGELFF.

V and J are TRBV29-1 and TRBJ2-7; perhaps TRBD1 as D (5 bases). The CDR3 is 13 residues long. Looked up from germline, CDR1 is SQVTM and CDR2 is ANQGSEA. The V end was cut by 4 bases, the J end by 2 bases, with 12 bases between. CDR3: CSVGTDITYEQYF. CDR3 nucleotide sequence: TGCAGCGTTGGGACGGACATAACCTACGAGCAGTACTTC.

This clone has just a few counts. This chain links TRBV7-8 with TRBJ1-5; 7 bases agree with TRBD1. Germline assignment: CDR1 SGHVS and CDR2 FQNEAQ. V was pared by 2 bases and J by 4 bases, with 5 bases of the junction left unmatched. This CDR3 region has 15 residues. CDR3 protein: CASSLSGQNNQPQHF. The CDR3 DNA is TGTGCCAGCAGCTTATCGGGACAGAATAATCAGCCCCAGCATTTT.

V and J are TRBV29-1 and TRBJ2-2, with D possibly matching TRBD1 (6 bases). From germline, CDR1 is SQVTM and CDR2 ANQGSEA. The CDR3 is made up of 13 amino acids. The CDR3 protein is CIVRGDGTGELFF. CDR3 in DNA: TGCATAGTCAGGGGAGATGGCACCGGGGAGCTGTTTTTT.

V usage is TRBV7-9 and J usage is TRBJ1-1, with 9 bases aligning to TRBD1. The CDR3 is 14 residues long. The V gene's germline CDR1 is SEHNR and CDR2 FQNEAQ (reference sequence). V was pared by 3 bases and J by 4 bases, with 3 bases of the junction left unmatched. The CDR3 DNA reads as TGTGCCAGCAGCTTCCGGGACAGGGTCACTGAAGCTTTCTTT. It is translated as CASSFRDRVTEAFF.

Written as DNA, the CDR3 is TGTGCCAGCAGCTTGGGGCCTTTAGGCTACACCTTC. This gives the protein CASSLGPLGYTF. J is TRBJ1-2 and V is TRBV5-6; D remains ambiguous. The CDR3 is 12 amino acids. Trimming shortened V by 0 bases and J by 8 bases, and 8 bases separated the two germline ends. CDR1 and CDR2 (germline): SGHDT, YYEEEE. The full variable domain, rest sourced from reference TRBV5-6 and TRBJ1-2, is DAGVTQSPTHLIKTRGQQVTLRCSPKSGHDTVSWYQQALGQGPQFIFQYYEEEERQRGNFPDRFSGHQFPNYSSELNVNALLLGDSALYLCASSLGPLGYTFGSGTRLTVV.

This clone was found a few times. Other DNA sequences in the same sample also yield this CDR3. The genes are TRBV4-1 and TRBJ1-2, with D unresolved. This CDR3 has 15 residues. CDR1 is MGHRA, CDR2 YSYEKL, per germline. V lost 0 bases and J 5 bases, leaving 13 bases between the germline ends. The CDR3 DNA reads TGCGCCAGCAGCCAAGACTCAAGGGTTGGTTATGGCTACACCTTC. It translates to CASSQDSRVGYGYTF.

CDR3 amino acids: CASSPDGSFNTDTQYF. The CDR3 nucleotides are TGCGCCAGCAGCCCCGACGGTTCTTTCAACACAGATACGCAGTATTTT. This rearrangement joins TRBV5-1 to TRBJ2-3; D not certain. CDR1 and CDR2 (germline): SGHRS, YFSETQ. The CDR3 has 16 residues. V was shortened by 4 bases and J by 2 bases, with 17 bases between the two germline ends.

This clone showed up just a few times. The chain links TRBV11-2 to TRBJ2-5; no firm D call. There are 13 residues in the CDR3. Germline loops: CDR1 SGHAT, CDR2 FQNNGV. Trimming removed 0 bases at V and 7 bases at J, with 9 bases between. This CDR3 reads CASSLDSIVTQYF. The CDR3, as DNA: TGTGCCAGCAGCTTAGATTCTATTGTGACCCAGTACTTC.

This chain links TRBV28 with TRBJ2-7; 7 nucleotides align to TRBD1. There are 17 residues in the CDR3. V lost 4 bases, J lost 4 bases, and 16 bases stayed unmatched. Per the germline V gene, CDR1 is MDHEN and CDR2 is SYDVKM. CDR3 in DNA: TGTGCCAGCAGTTCCCCGACAGGGCCTTCAAACATATACGAGCAGTACTTC. Its protein product is CASSSPTGPSNIYEQYF.

The gene calls are TRBV30 and TRBJ1-2; TRBD1 matches 9 bases. With 0 bases clipped from V and 4 bases from J, the junction kept 6 bases outside the gene matches. This CDR3 spans 15 amino acids. The germline gives CDR1 GTSNPN, CDR2 SVGIG (reference sequence). The CDR3 reads CAWSVIPQGAYGYTF. The CDR3 coding sequence is TGTGCCTGGAGTGTAATCCCACAGGGGGCCTATGGCTACACCTTC.

This CDR3 reads CASSFSRTAQETQYF. For the CDR3, the DNA is TGTGCCAGCAGTTTTTCCCGGACAGCACAAGAGACCCAGTACTTC. The genes are TRBV28 and TRBJ2-5, with D maybe TRBD1 (6 bases). CDR1 is MDHEN and CDR2 is SYDVKM in the germline V gene. This CDR3 spans 15 amino acids. V dropped 3 bases and J dropped 2 bases, with 13 bases sitting between them.

The chain has TRBV27 and TRBJ1-4; 11 bases map to TRBD1. V was clipped by 6 bases and J by 10 bases; unmatched bases: 7. The CDR3 runs to 14 residues. The V gene's germline CDR1 is MNHEY and CDR2 SMNVEV (reference sequence). The CDR3 DNA follows: TGTGCCAGCAGATCCCGGGACAGGGGGGCAAAACTGTTTTTT. It yields the protein CASRSRDRGAKLFF.

The rearrangement uses TRBV19 and TRBJ2-2; TRBD1 matches 8 bases. Germline V gene data show CDR1 as LNHDA and CDR2 as SQIVND (reference sequence). There are 13 residues in the CDR3. V dropped 7 bases and J dropped 7; count of bases not matched to a gene: 5. This CDR3 is CASTDRGGGELFF. The CDR3 region has the DNA TGTGCCAGTACCGACAGGGGCGGCGGGGAGCTGTTTTTT.

The V call is TRBV18, the J call TRBJ1-5; D is uncertain. CDR1 and CDR2 (germline): KGHSH, LQKENI. CDR3 size: 12 residues. V lost 4 bases to trimming and J lost 6 bases, with 7 bases between them. CDR3 region: CASSQGTQPQHF. The CDR3 bases are TGTGCCAGCTCACAAGGTACTCAGCCCCAGCATTTT.